This TCR beta chain derives from a study of T-cell reconstitution after alpha-beta-depleted transplantation in children. Study-wide results and limits: Several hundred rapidly expanded clones from non-depleted graft cells reportedly supplied alpha-beta T cells about two months post-transplant.

Unique molecular identifiers were incorporated when the TCRbeta library was constructed. Each CDR3 protein gets one entry after TCRdb re-called the PCR reads with MiXCR. The sample has 550,000 to 800,000 distinct CDR3 sequences, about 12% seen once. Comments on this clonotype: Antigen specificity is unknown.

Germline assignment: CDR1 MNHEY and CDR2 SVGEGT. With 7 bases clipped from V and 1 base from J, the junction kept 4 bases outside the gene matches. This CDR3 is 14 amino acids long. The chain carries TRBV6-2 or TRBV6-3 and TRBJ2-1, with 7 bases matching TRBD2. This sequence originates from a girl aged 2-10 years with congenital amegakaryocytic thrombocytopenia, due to receive a stem cell transplant. The sample in question was PBMCs, obtained before TCRalphabeta/CD19-depleted stem cell transplant. The CDR3: CASTNGGSYNEQFF. CDR3 nucleotides: TGTGCCAGCACGAACGGGGGGTCCTACAATGAGCAGTTCTTC.